A single TCR beta chain is shown here with its context. These data belong to a study of control samples from healthy donors and cancer patients. Only in-frame clones appear in the TCRdb table, and some are missing; sequencing was by immunoSEQ multiplex PCR. The data hold about 170,000 clones, with almost 90% observed a single time. Deletions cut 4 bases from V and 4 bases from J, with 14 bases between. This CDR3 is 14 amino acids long. Germline CDR1 reads SGHDT; CDR2 reads YYEEEE. The receptor was derived from a woman in her 30s in good health. Sequencing used blood. This chain joins TRBV5-6 and TRBJ2-5; a weak D match, TRBD1 (5 bases). CDR3 in DNA: TGTGCCAGCAGCCCAATCAGGGAAGCAGAGACCCAGTACTTC. Protein product: CASSPIREAETQYF.